A selection of T cell receptor beta chains follows, all from one sample in a study of shared clonotypes between healthy human individuals. Sequenced by immunoSEQ multiplex PCR; TCRdb stores in-frame clones only, minus some. The table lists over 700,000 clones, roughly 72% of them singletons. The sequenced sample consisted of memory CD4+ T cells sorted from blood. Receptors were obtained from a woman in her thirties in good health. Both conserved end residues are part of each CDR3. A D gene is named only where the DNA matches it firmly. For some rows the clone size is stated as once, few or many, or as a class when expanded; others skip it.

length,V,J,size,D,DNA,CDR3
16,TRBV18,TRBJ1-2,-,-,TGTGCCAGCTCAACTGAGGAGGCTGGGGTTAACTATGGCTACACCTTC,CASSTEEAGVNYGYTF
15,TRBV11-1,TRBJ1-4,-,-,TGTGCCAGCAGCTTAGAAACGGCAACTAATGAAAAACTGTTTTTT,CASSLETATNEKLFF
15,TRBV7-9,TRBJ1-4,-,-,TGTGCCAGCAGCTTATATCGGGGTATTGATGAAAAACTGTTTTTT,CASSLYRGIDEKLFF
15,TRBV30,TRBJ2-5,-,TRBD2,TGTGCCTGGAGTGTGATGGCGGGAGCCCAAGAGACCCAGTACTTC,CAWSVMAGAQETQYF
14,TRBV5-1,TRBJ2-6,-,-,TGCGCCAGCGCAGAGATCTCTGGGGCCAACGTCCTGACTTTC,CASAEISGANVLTF
15,TRBV30,TRBJ2-7,once,TRBD1,TGTGCCCAAACCCTCGTCCGGGACAGGGCCTACGAGCAGTACTTC,CAQTLVRDRAYEQYF
13,TRBV11-3,TRBJ1-1,once,-,TGTGCCAGCAGCTTGGGGGTGAACACTGAAGCTTTCTTT,CASSLGVNTEAFF
15,TRBV28,TRBJ1-5,-,-,TGTGCCAGCAGTTCTTCAGGCGGGATCAATCAGCCCCAGCATTTT,CASSSSGGINQPQHF
18,TRBV23-1,TRBJ2-3,-,-,TGCGCCAGCAGTCAATTAGAAAACGGGACACCGAGCACAGATACGCAGTATTTT,CASSQLENGTPSTDTQYF
17,TRBV25-1,TRBJ2-3,-,TRBD2,TGTGCCAGCTGGGGACTAGCGGGAGCGCGTGCCACAGATACGCAGTATTTT,CASWGLAGARATDTQYF
14,TRBV27,TRBJ2-3,-,TRBD2,TGTGCCACCAAGACTAGCGGGAACACAGATACGCAGTATTTT,CATKTSGNTDTQYF
17,TRBV7-8,TRBJ1-1,many,TRBD1,TGTGCCAGCAGCTTAGCCCCGGACAGGGGGCCGAACACTGAAGCTTTCTTT,CASSLAPDRGPNTEAFF
15,TRBV19,TRBJ2-7,-,TRBD1,TGTGCCAGTAGTATACGGGCAGGGGGCTCCTACGAGCAGTACTTC,CASSIRAGGSYEQYF
14,TRBV5-1,TRBJ1-1,few,TRBD1,TGCGCCAGCTTGGCCGGGACAGGGACCACTGAAGCTTTCTTT,CASLAGTGTTEAFF
16,TRBV19,TRBJ2-1,-,-,TGTGCCAGTAGTCCCCCTCGAGGGCGGCCAGGATGGGAGCAGTTCTTC,CASSPPRGRPGWEQFF
14,TRBV19,TRBJ1-3,-,-,TGTGCCAGTAGTAGGAACAGCGCTGGAAACACCATATATTTT,CASSRNSAGNTIYF
18,TRBV19,TRBJ1-5,-,-,TGTGCCAGTAGTACCGGCGCGTCGGACTTTGATAGCAATCAGCCCCAGCATTTT,CASSTGASDFDSNQPQHF
13,TRBV27,TRBJ1-1,-,-,TGTGCCAGCAGTTTATCAGGGAGAGGGCTAGCTTTCTTT,CASSLSGRGLAFF
16,TRBV4-2,TRBJ1-1,-,TRBD1,TGTGCCAGCAGCCAAGTATCTGGACAGGATTACACTGAAGCTTTCTTT,CASSQVSGQDYTEAFF
15,TRBV7-3,TRBJ2-3,-,-,TGTGCCAGCAGCTTATCACAGGGAGAGGCAGATACGCAGTATTTT,CASSLSQGEADTQYF